This TCR beta chain is from a study of T cell changes during pregnancy in multiple sclerosis. Libraries were prepared by immunoSEQ multiplex PCR; TCRdb keeps only in-frame clonotypes and omits some of them. This sample has around 33,000 clones; 90% occur once, and the top ten carry just over 0.55%. The CDR3 contains 13 residues. Trimming took 4 bases from V and 2 from J, leaving 9 bases between them. Looked up from germline, CDR1 is SNHLY and CDR2 is FYNNEI. This TCR was sampled from a female donor in good health, enrolled as a control in a pregnancy study. The rearrangement uses TRBV2 and TRBJ2-7, with a weak D call TRBD1 (6 bases). The source was CD4+ T cells from peripheral blood mononuclear cells, collected in the third trimester of pregnancy. This CDR3 reads CASSVGQTYEQYF. As DNA, the CDR3 is TGTGCCAGCAGTGTTGGACAGACCTACGAGCAGTACTTC.